Listed below are T cell receptor beta chains from one sample, sequenced in a study of T cell responses to AZD1222 COVID-19 vaccine. Here immunoSEQ multiplex PCR was the method, and the copy in TCRdb shows in-frame clones only, minus some. The sample holds 150,000 to 200,000 clones, around 90% seen once. Source: peripheral blood, taken 28 days after the second AZD1222 dose. The receptors derive from an adult who received the AZD1222 COVID-19 vaccine. CDR3s include the opening cysteine and the closing phenylalanine or tryptophan. D genes are given only for firm matches. Clone size is given for some rows only: seen once, a few or many times, or a class if the clone is expanded.

D gene: NA; J gene: TRBJ1-1; clone size: few; V gene: TRBV18; CDR3 protein: CASSPPRGWTEAFF; CDR3 DNA: TGTGCCAGCTCACCACCAAGGGGTTGGACTGAAGCTTTCTTT
D gene: NA; J gene: TRBJ2-2; clone size: NA; V gene: TRBV6-5; CDR3 protein: CASRLGFTGELFF; CDR3 DNA: TGTGCCAGCAGGTTGGGCTTCACCGGGGAGCTGTTTTTT
D gene: TRBD2; J gene: TRBJ2-3; clone size: NA; V gene: TRBV10-1; CDR3 protein: CASSEASGGPTDTQYF; CDR3 DNA: TGCGCCAGCAGTGAGGCTAGCGGGGGGCCAACAGATACGCAGTATTTT
D gene: NA; J gene: TRBJ1-6; clone size: NA; V gene: TRBV10-2; CDR3 protein: CASSLGGRGSPLHF; CDR3 DNA: TGCGCCAGCAGTCTGGGGGGAAGGGGTTCACCCCTCCACTTT
D gene: NA; J gene: TRBJ1-1; clone size: NA; V gene: TRBV28; CDR3 protein: CASSSTRAVQAFF; CDR3 DNA: TGTGCCAGCAGTTCCACCAGGGCTGTGCAAGCTTTCTTT
D gene: TRBD2; J gene: TRBJ2-2; clone size: NA; V gene: TRBV4-3; CDR3 protein: CASSQVTSGGNTGELFF; CDR3 DNA: TGCGCCAGCAGCCAAGTGACTAGCGGGGGGAACACCGGGGAGCTGTTTTTT
D gene: TRBD2; J gene: TRBJ2-1; clone size: NA; V gene: TRBV7-2; CDR3 protein: CASSFGGATLNEQFF; CDR3 DNA: TGTGCCAGCAGCTTCGGGGGGGCGACCCTCAATGAGCAGTTCTTC
D gene: TRBD1; J gene: TRBJ2-2; clone size: NA; V gene: TRBV6-4; CDR3 protein: CASRRTGGYTGELFF; CDR3 DNA: TGTGCCAGCAGGCGGACAGGGGGGTACACCGGGGAGCTGTTTTTT
D gene: NA; J gene: TRBJ2-4; clone size: NA; V gene: TRBV10-3; CDR3 protein: CAISESGGQSTKNIQYF; CDR3 DNA: TGTGCCATCAGTGAGTCGGGGGGACAGAGTACCAAAAACATTCAGTACTTC
D gene: NA; J gene: TRBJ2-5; clone size: NA; V gene: TRBV5-1; CDR3 protein: CASSLGGIEETQYF; CDR3 DNA: TGCGCCAGCAGCTTGGGCGGGATCGAAGAGACCCAGTACTTC
D gene: TRBD2; J gene: TRBJ2-1; clone size: NA; V gene: TRBV7-9; CDR3 protein: CASSSLRGALVDEQFF; CDR3 DNA: TGTGCCAGCAGCTCCCTGCGGGGGGCCTTAGTCGATGAGCAGTTCTTC
D gene: NA; J gene: TRBJ1-6; clone size: NA; V gene: TRBV21-1; CDR3 protein: CASRPGQTTNSPLHF; CDR3 DNA: TGTGCCAGCAGGCCGGGACAGACAACTAATTCACCCCTCCACTTT
D gene: NA; J gene: TRBJ1-1; clone size: NA; V gene: TRBV19; CDR3 protein: CASKGFTEAFF; CDR3 DNA: TGTGCCAGTAAGGGCTTCACTGAAGCTTTCTTT
D gene: NA; J gene: TRBJ1-3; clone size: NA; V gene: TRBV5-1; CDR3 protein: CASSLGSTGSGNTIYF; CDR3 DNA: TGCGCCAGCAGCTTGGGGTCGACGGGCTCTGGAAACACCATATATTTT
D gene: NA; J gene: TRBJ1-1; clone size: once; V gene: TRBV12-3/TRBV12-4; CDR3 protein: CASSFGGIEAFF; CDR3 DNA: TGTGCCAGCAGTTTTGGCGGGATTGAAGCTTTCTTT
D gene: NA; J gene: TRBJ1-1; clone size: once; V gene: TRBV7-6; CDR3 protein: CASSRRGAGDTEAFF; CDR3 DNA: TGTGCCAGCAGTCGAAGGGGGGCAGGAGACACTGAAGCTTTCTTT
D gene: NA; J gene: TRBJ2-3; clone size: NA; V gene: TRBV2; CDR3 protein: CASSVGGLRTDTQYF; CDR3 DNA: TGTGCCAGCAGTGTTGGGGGTCTTAGGACAGATACGCAGTATTTT
D gene: NA; J gene: TRBJ2-7; clone size: NA; V gene: TRBV2; CDR3 protein: CASSEESEYF; CDR3 DNA: TGTGCCAGCAGTGAAGAATCGGAGTACTTC
D gene: NA; J gene: TRBJ1-6; clone size: NA; V gene: TRBV2; CDR3 protein: CARNQDPYRVGNSPLHF; CDR3 DNA: TGTGCCAGAAACCAGGATCCTTACAGGGTGGGGAATTCACCCCTCCACTTT
D gene: NA; J gene: TRBJ2-1; clone size: NA; V gene: TRBV7-3; CDR3 protein: CASSSRAPGGMFF; CDR3 DNA: TGTGCCAGCAGCTCCCGAGCTCCCGGAGGTATGTTCTTC
D gene: NA; J gene: TRBJ2-7; clone size: NA; V gene: TRBV27; CDR3 protein: CASSFKGGSYEQYF; CDR3 DNA: TGTGCCAGCAGTTTTAAAGGGGGCTCCTACGAGCAGTACTTC
D gene: NA; J gene: TRBJ1-6; clone size: NA; V gene: TRBV27; CDR3 protein: CASSRAGNSPLHF; CDR3 DNA: TGTGCCAGCAGTAGGGCGGGAAATTCACCCCTCCACTTT
D gene: TRBD2; J gene: TRBJ2-1; clone size: NA; V gene: TRBV5-4; CDR3 protein: CASTWGGAYNEQFF; CDR3 DNA: TGTGCCAGCACCTGGGGGGGTGCCTACAATGAGCAGTTCTTC
D gene: NA; J gene: TRBJ1-6; clone size: NA; V gene: TRBV5-1; CDR3 protein: CASSSPGVGNSPLHF; CDR3 DNA: TGCGCCAGCAGCTCACCAGGCGTAGGGAATTCACCCCTCCACTTT
D gene: TRBD2; J gene: TRBJ2-1; clone size: once; V gene: TRBV11-2; CDR3 protein: CASSVGLLAGGRNEQFF; CDR3 DNA: TGTGCCAGCAGCGTAGGACTCCTAGCGGGGGGGCGGAATGAGCAGTTCTTC
D gene: NA; J gene: TRBJ2-1; clone size: NA; V gene: TRBV11-3; CDR3 protein: CASSSGGYGEQFF; CDR3 DNA: TGTGCCAGCAGCTCAGGGGGGTACGGTGAGCAGTTCTTC
D gene: NA; J gene: TRBJ2-3; clone size: NA; V gene: TRBV11-2; CDR3 protein: CASSRGTDTQYF; CDR3 DNA: TGTGCCAGCAGTAGGGGGACAGATACGCAGTATTTT
D gene: NA; J gene: TRBJ2-1; clone size: NA; V gene: TRBV3-1/TRBV3-2; CDR3 protein: CASSQDLFVGAYNEQFF; CDR3 DNA: TGTGCCAGCAGCCAAGACCTGTTTGTGGGTGCCTACAATGAGCAGTTCTTC
D gene: TRBD1; J gene: TRBJ1-1; clone size: NA; V gene: TRBV19; CDR3 protein: CASSIGQANTEAFF; CDR3 DNA: TGTGCCAGTAGTATTGGACAGGCGAACACTGAAGCTTTCTTT
D gene: NA; J gene: TRBJ1-1; clone size: NA; V gene: TRBV20-1; CDR3 protein: CSASPPRGTRDTEAFF; CDR3 DNA: TGCAGTGCTAGTCCCCCTAGGGGGACGCGGGACACTGAAGCTTTCTTT
D gene: NA; J gene: TRBJ1-2; clone size: NA; V gene: TRBV30; CDR3 protein: CAWSRSRGRGYTF; CDR3 DNA: TGTGCCTGGAGTCGATCCAGGGGACGTGGCTACACCTTC
D gene: TRBD2; J gene: TRBJ2-7; clone size: NA; V gene: TRBV6-5; CDR3 protein: CASSYSASGGQYF; CDR3 DNA: TGTGCCAGCAGTTACAGCGCTAGCGGGGGCCAGTACTTC
D gene: TRBD1; J gene: TRBJ1-1; clone size: NA; V gene: TRBV19; CDR3 protein: CASTLRGTEKAFF; CDR3 DNA: TGTGCCAGTACCCTAAGGGGGACAGAAAAAGCTTTCTTT
D gene: NA; J gene: TRBJ2-3; clone size: once; V gene: TRBV30; CDR3 protein: CAWSVRTGPDTQYF; CDR3 DNA: TGTGCCTGGAGTGTAAGGACTGGACCAGATACGCAGTATTTT
D gene: TRBD1; J gene: TRBJ1-3; clone size: NA; V gene: TRBV6-5; CDR3 protein: CASQTGGPRGTIYF; CDR3 DNA: TGTGCCAGCCAGACAGGGGGGCCTCGGGGCACCATATATTTT
D gene: NA; J gene: TRBJ2-3; clone size: NA; V gene: TRBV7-3; CDR3 protein: CASSLSPPDTQYF; CDR3 DNA: TGTGCCAGCAGCTTAAGCCCCCCGGATACGCAGTATTTT
D gene: NA; J gene: TRBJ2-6; clone size: NA; V gene: TRBV27; CDR3 protein: CASSGAGRLLSGANVLTF; CDR3 DNA: TGTGCCAGCAGTGGCGCGGGCCGCCTCCTCTCTGGGGCCAACGTCCTGACTTTC
D gene: NA; J gene: TRBJ1-1; clone size: NA; V gene: TRBV18; CDR3 protein: CASSPKENTEAFF; CDR3 DNA: TGTGCCAGCTCACCTAAAGAGAACACTGAAGCTTTCTTT
D gene: NA; J gene: TRBJ2-2; clone size: NA; V gene: TRBV7-9; CDR3 protein: CASISRPGSTGELFF; CDR3 DNA: TGTGCCAGCATCTCTAGACCAGGGAGCACCGGGGAGCTGTTTTTT
D gene: TRBD2; J gene: TRBJ2-1; clone size: once; V gene: TRBV7-8; CDR3 protein: CASTGRVSSYNEQFF; CDR3 DNA: TGTGCCAGCACAGGGAGGGTTTCCTCCTACAATGAGCAGTTCTTC
D gene: NA; J gene: TRBJ1-2; clone size: NA; V gene: TRBV7-3; CDR3 protein: CASSLNPGTAGGYTF; CDR3 DNA: TGTGCCAGCAGCTTAAATCCCGGGACCGCTGGAGGCTACACCTTC
D gene: NA; J gene: TRBJ1-1; clone size: NA; V gene: TRBV11-1; CDR3 protein: CASSPYPTGLNTEAFF; CDR3 DNA: TGTGCCAGCAGCCCCTACCCTACTGGATTGAACACTGAAGCTTTCTTT
D gene: TRBD1; J gene: TRBJ1-5; clone size: NA; V gene: TRBV19; CDR3 protein: CASSIEGQGFQPQHF; CDR3 DNA: TGTGCCAGTAGTATCGAAGGACAGGGCTTTCAGCCCCAGCATTTT
D gene: TRBD1; J gene: TRBJ2-1; clone size: NA; V gene: TRBV5-1; CDR3 protein: CASSLGTGRFNEQFF; CDR3 DNA: TGCGCCAGCAGCTTGGGGACAGGGCGTTTCAATGAGCAGTTCTTC
D gene: TRBD1; J gene: TRBJ2-2; clone size: NA; V gene: TRBV30; CDR3 protein: CAWSRTGRAGELFF; CDR3 DNA: TGTGCCTGGAGTAGGACAGGTCGGGCCGGGGAGCTGTTTTTT